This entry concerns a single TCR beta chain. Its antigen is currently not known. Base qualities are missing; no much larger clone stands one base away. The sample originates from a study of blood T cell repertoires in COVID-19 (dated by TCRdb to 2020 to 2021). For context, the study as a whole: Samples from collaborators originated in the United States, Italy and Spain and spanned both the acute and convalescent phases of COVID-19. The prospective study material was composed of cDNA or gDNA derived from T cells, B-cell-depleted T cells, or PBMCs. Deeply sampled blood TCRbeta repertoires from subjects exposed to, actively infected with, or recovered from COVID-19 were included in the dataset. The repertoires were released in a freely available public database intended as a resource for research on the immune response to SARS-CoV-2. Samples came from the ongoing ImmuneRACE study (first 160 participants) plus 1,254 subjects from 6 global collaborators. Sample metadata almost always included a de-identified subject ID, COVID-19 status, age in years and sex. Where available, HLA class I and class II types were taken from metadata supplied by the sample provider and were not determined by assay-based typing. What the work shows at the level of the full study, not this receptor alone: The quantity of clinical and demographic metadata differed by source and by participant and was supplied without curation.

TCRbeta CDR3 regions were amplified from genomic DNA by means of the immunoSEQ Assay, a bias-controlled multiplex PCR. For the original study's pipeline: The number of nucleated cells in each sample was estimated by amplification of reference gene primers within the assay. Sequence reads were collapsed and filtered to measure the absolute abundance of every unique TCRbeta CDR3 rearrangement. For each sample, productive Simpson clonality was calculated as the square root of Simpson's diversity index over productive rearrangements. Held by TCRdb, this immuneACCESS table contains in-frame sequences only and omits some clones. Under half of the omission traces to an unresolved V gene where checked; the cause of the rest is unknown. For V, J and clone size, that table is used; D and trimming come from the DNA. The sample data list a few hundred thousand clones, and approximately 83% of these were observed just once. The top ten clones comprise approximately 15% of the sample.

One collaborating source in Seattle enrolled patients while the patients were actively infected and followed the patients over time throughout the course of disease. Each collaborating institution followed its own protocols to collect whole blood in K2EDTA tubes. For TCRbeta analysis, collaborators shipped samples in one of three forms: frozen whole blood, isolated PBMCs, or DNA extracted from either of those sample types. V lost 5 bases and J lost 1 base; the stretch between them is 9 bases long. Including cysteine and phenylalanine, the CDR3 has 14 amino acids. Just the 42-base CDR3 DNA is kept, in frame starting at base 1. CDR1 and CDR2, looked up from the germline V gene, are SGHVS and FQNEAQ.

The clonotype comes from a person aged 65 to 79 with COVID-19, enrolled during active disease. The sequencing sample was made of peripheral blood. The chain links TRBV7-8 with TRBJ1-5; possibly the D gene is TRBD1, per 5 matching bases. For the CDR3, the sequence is CASSPRQSNQPQHF. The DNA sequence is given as TGTGCCAGCAGCCCCCGACAGAGCAATCAGCCCCAGCATTTT.